This TCR beta chain was captured by sequencing in a study of blood T cells in healthy people across ages. Next came a second PCR, run for about 6 to 11 cycles, which used a sample-barcoded 5' primer along with a J-beta primer mix. TCRdb reanalysed the 5' RACE reads using MiXCR and keeps one entry per CDR3 protein. The table includes about 1.4 million distinct CDR3 sequences, approximately 63% detected once. CDR3 length: 16 residues. The V gene lost 3 bases and the J gene lost 4 bases, with 20 bases spanning the gap. Per the germline V gene, CDR1 is SGHRS and CDR2 is YFSETQ. V and J are TRBV5-1 and TRBJ2-7; D may be TRBD2 (6 bases). This clonotype was sampled from a man aged 18 to 35 in good health. The sample taken for sequencing was blood. CDR3 coding DNA: TGCGCCAGCAGCTCGGCTTACCAGGGACTTAGGTACGAGCAGTACTTC. Encoded protein: CASSSAYQGLRYEQYF.